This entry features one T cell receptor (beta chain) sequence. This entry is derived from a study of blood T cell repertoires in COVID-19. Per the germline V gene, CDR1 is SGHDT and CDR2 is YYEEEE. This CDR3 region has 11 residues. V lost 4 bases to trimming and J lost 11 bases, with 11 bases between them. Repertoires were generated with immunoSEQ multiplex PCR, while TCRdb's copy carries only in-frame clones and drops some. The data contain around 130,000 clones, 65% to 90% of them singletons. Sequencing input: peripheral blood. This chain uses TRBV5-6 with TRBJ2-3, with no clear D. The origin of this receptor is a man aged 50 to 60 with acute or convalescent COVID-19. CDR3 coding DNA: TGTGCCAGCAGCCTTACATCCGAGCAGTATTTT. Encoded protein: CASSLTSEQYF.